This T cell receptor (beta chain) is from a study of cytomegalovirus exposure and HLA in healthy donors. Study-wide findings and caveats: Near-uniform donor sequencing depth was presumed by presence/absence analyses.

Concerning this clone: Its cognate antigen is unknown.

Amplification used 60 Vbeta primers and 13 Jbeta primers. Generated by immunoSEQ multiplex PCR, the TCRdb table keeps only in-frame clones and is missing some. Here the sample spans around 100,000 clones, roughly 74% being singletons. The ends were cut back, 2 bases at V and 10 bases at J, with 12 bases in the middle. The CDR3 has 13 residues. CDR1 is SGHRS and CDR2 is YFSETQ in the germline V gene. This TCR derives from a woman aged 30 to 39 in good health and CMV-seronegative. The chain carries TRBV5-1 and TRBJ1-4; the D is unclear. Sequencing was carried out using PBMCs. CDR3 region: CASSFPGIRKLFF. CDR3 in DNA: TGCGCCAGCAGCTTTCCGGGGATTCGAAAACTGTTTTTT. Full variable domain (outside the CDR3, taken from reference TRBV5-1 and TRBJ1-4): KAGVTQTPRYLIKTRGQQVTLSCSPISGHRSVSWYQQTPGQGLQFLFEYFSETQRNKGNFPGRFSGRQFSNSRSEMNVSTLELGDSALYLCASSFPGIRKLFFGSGTQLSVL.